The 28 T cell receptor beta chains below all came from one sample that was sequenced in a study of radiotherapy plus CTLA-4 blockade in lung cancer. The repertoire was sequenced with immunoSEQ multiplex PCR; TCRdb's copy has only in-frame clones and lacks some. The repertoire holds some 90,000 clones, with around 88% as singletons. Here the sequenced sample was peripheral blood, taken from a patient treated with radiotherapy plus ipilimumab. The source is a human donor with non-small cell lung cancer who had a partial response to radiotherapy plus ipilimumab.

The V gene is TRBV2, the J gene TRBJ1-6, with D perhaps matching TRBD1 (6 bases). Germline CDR1 and CDR2: SNHLY and FYNNEI. The V end was cut by 4 bases, the J end by 4 bases, with 11 bases between. The CDR3 loop spans 15 amino acids. Here the CDR3 DNA reads TGTGCCAGCAGTGGAGGAACAGGGTATAATTCACCCCTCCACTTT. This codes for CASSGGTGYNSPLHF.

V and J are TRBV15 and TRBJ1-1; TRBD1 matches at 10 bases. Germline values: CDR1 LNHNV, CDR2 YYDKDF (reference sequence). This CDR3 is 16 amino acids long. V dropped 3 bases and J dropped 3; count of bases not matched to a gene: 7. The CDR3 is CATSSDRQGADTEAFF. DNA of the CDR3: TGTGCCACCAGCAGTGATAGACAGGGGGCTGACACTGAAGCTTTCTTT.

The chain joins TRBV6-5 to TRBJ2-3; 11 bases align to TRBD1. This CDR3 is 16 amino acids long. V trimming: 2 bases; J trimming: 6 bases; junction bases outside the gene matches: 7. Germline V gene data show CDR1 as MNHEY and CDR2 as SVGAGI. DNA of the CDR3: TGTGCCAGCAGTTACCACGGGACAGGGGGGTCGGATACGCAGTATTTT. Translation gives CASSYHGTGGSDTQYF.

The chain joins TRBV28 to TRBJ2-5; 7 positions agree with TRBD2. The CDR3 sequence is 13 residues long. V trimming: 5 bases; J trimming: 5 bases; junction bases outside the gene matches: 5. The germline gives CDR1 MDHEN, CDR2 SYDVKM. The CDR3 nucleotides are TGTGCCAGCAGTCTAGAGGGAGGGGAGACCCAGTACTTC. Its translation is CASSLEGGETQYF.

The gene calls are TRBV7-3 and TRBJ2-4; 10 bases are shared with TRBD1. With V trimmed by 4 bases and J by 9 bases, 3 bases remained unmatched. CDR3 length equals 13 residues. Germline loops: CDR1 SGHTA, CDR2 FQGTGA. The CDR3 DNA reads as TGTGCCAGCAGCTCAGGACAGGGGGGCATTCAGTACTTC. It translates to CASSSGQGGIQYF.

The chain uses TRBV28 and TRBJ1-5; 8 bases fit TRBD1. The CDR3 is made up of 15 amino acids. The germline CDR1 and CDR2 sequences are MDHEN and SYDVKM. V was clipped by 6 bases and J by 2 bases; unmatched bases: 6. The CDR3 region is CASSRTGNGNQPQHF. CDR3 nucleotides: TGTGCCAGCAGCCGGACAGGGAACGGCAATCAGCCCCAGCATTTT. The full variable domain, in which reference TRBV28 and TRBJ1-5 provide the parts outside the CDR3, is DVKVTQSSRYLVKRTGEKVFLECVQDMDHENMFWYRQDPGLGLRLIYFSYDVKMKEKGDIPEGYSVSREKKERFSLILESASTNQTSMYLCASSRTGNGNQPQHFGDGTRLSIL.

V and J are TRBV4-2 and TRBJ2-3, with 7 bases that match TRBD2. Germline CDR1 and CDR2: LGHNA and YNFKEQ. V lost 3 bases, J lost 3 bases, and 9 bases stayed unmatched. The CDR3 is made up of 16 amino acids. CDR3 protein: CASSQASGRLTDTQYF. Written as DNA, the CDR3 is TGTGCCAGCAGCCAGGCTAGCGGCCGCCTGACAGATACGCAGTATTTT.

The rearrangement joins TRBV6-6 to TRBJ1-2, with 7 bases that match TRBD1. V lost 2 bases to trimming and J lost 7 bases; unmatched junction nucleotides: 1. This CDR3 has 12 residues. Germline CDR1 and CDR2: MNHNY and SVGAGI (reference sequence). This CDR3 reads CASSYDRVGYTF. The CDR3, as DNA: TGTGCCAGCAGTTACGACAGGGTTGGCTACACCTTC.

This clone was found once. The chain joins TRBV5-1 to TRBJ1-5; TRBD1 agrees at 9 bases. The V gene end was trimmed by 4 bases and the J gene end by 3 bases; junction bases not matched to a gene: 5. Looked up from germline, CDR1 is SGHRS and CDR2 is YFSETQ. CDR3 length: 15 residues. CDR3 coding DNA: TGCGCCAGCAGCACCGGGACAGGGACCAATCAGCCCCAGCATTTT. As protein: CASSTGTGTNQPQHF. Together with reference TRBV5-1 and TRBJ1-5, the CDR3 gives the full variable domain: KAGVTQTPRYLIKTRGQQVTLSCSPISGHRSVSWYQQTPGQGLQFLFEYFSETQRNKGNFPGRFSGRQFSNSRSEMNVSTLELGDSALYLCASSTGTGTNQPQHFGDGTRLSIL.

This clone was observed once. The V gene is TRBV6-1, the J gene TRBJ1-4; 8 nucleotides align to TRBD1. Germline V gives CDR1 MNHNS, CDR2 SASEGT. Trimming cost V 4 bases and J 7 bases; bases outside gene matches: 5. The CDR3 is made up of 14 amino acids. DNA for the CDR3: TGTGCCAGCAGTGCAGGGGGCGTAGGTGAAAAACTGTTTTTT. It specifies CASSAGGVGEKLFF.

V gene TRBV29-1 combines with J gene TRBJ1-5; 8 nucleotides align to TRBD1. Germline loops: CDR1 SQVTM, CDR2 ANQGSEA. The CDR3 is 13 amino acids. The J segment lost 4 bases and the V segment lost 4 bases, leaving 3 bases of the junction unmatched. CDR3 DNA: TGCAGCGTTGCAGGGGGCGGAAATCAGCCCCAGCATTTT. Its translation: CSVAGGGNQPQHF.

The chain links TRBV29-1 to TRBJ2-7, with D perhaps matching TRBD1 (6 bases). CDR1 is SQVTM and CDR2 is ANQGSEA in the germline V gene. Trimming took off 2 bases at V and 6 bases at J, with 17 bases between the two ends. The CDR3 runs to 14 residues. The CDR3 region is CSVEIAQGIGEQYF. DNA for the CDR3: TGCAGCGTTGAAATCGCCCAGGGGATCGGCGAGCAGTACTTC.

This chain links TRBV5-4 with TRBJ1-2, with 8 bases matching TRBD1. With 4 bases clipped from V and 2 bases from J, the junction kept 7 bases outside the gene matches. Germline V gene sequence: CDR1 SGHNT, CDR2 YYREEE (reference sequence). The CDR3 is made up of 15 amino acids. CDR3 loop: CASSLDTGGNYGYTF. The DNA of the CDR3 is TGTGCCAGCAGCCTGGACACAGGGGGGAACTATGGCTACACCTTC.

With respect to this clone: Relative to the germline gene, one junction end is altered; a read error may explain this. The J gene is TRBJ2-2, the V gene TRBV7-7; D is unclear. This CDR3 is 15 amino acids long. The V gene's germline CDR1 is SSHAT and CDR2 FNYEAQ (reference sequence). The CDR3 region has the DNA TGTGCTAGCAGCCCCGCAGAGGCGGCCACCGGGGAGCTGTTTTTT. Amino acid sequence: CASSPAEAATGELFF.

V and J are TRBV6-5 and TRBJ1-4; D is unresolved. CDR1 and CDR2 (germline): MNHEY, SVGAGI. The CDR3 is made up of 13 amino acids. Trimming cost V 8 bases and J 2 bases, with 9 bases left between them. The DNA of the CDR3 is TGTGCCAGCGAGGTAGACACTAATGAAAAACTGTTTTTT. It codes for CASEVDTNEKLFF.

The chain employs TRBV19 and TRBJ2-1; D is ambiguous. The CDR3 consists of 12 residues. V was cut by 1 base and J by 12 bases, with 10 bases left in between. From germline, CDR1 is LNHDA and CDR2 SQIVND (reference sequence). CDR3 residues: CASSIGGHGQFF. CDR3 DNA: TGTGCCAGTAGTATAGGCGGCCACGGGCAGTTCTTC.

V usage is TRBV29-1 and J usage is TRBJ2-1, with 11 positions matching TRBD2. The J segment lost 8 bases and the V segment lost 6 bases, leaving 15 bases of the junction unmatched. CDR3 length: 16 residues. Germline V gene data show CDR1 as SQVTM and CDR2 as ANQGSEA. The CDR3 here is CSVELAGVWSGDEQFF. The CDR3, as DNA: TGCAGCGTAGAACTAGCGGGAGTTTGGTCCGGGGATGAGCAGTTCTTC.

The rearrangement uses TRBV5-6 and TRBJ1-2; unclear D gene. CDR1 is SGHDT, CDR2 YYEEEE, per germline. The CDR3 contains 19 residues. V dropped 4 bases and J dropped 4 bases, with 29 bases sitting between them. DNA of the CDR3: TGTGCCAGCAGCCCGTTGTGGAATCAGGCGGGAAGTTTCGGCTATGGCTACACCTTC. Translation: CASSPLWNQAGSFGYGYTF.

This clone came up once. The chain uses TRBV4-1 and TRBJ2-3; TRBD2 agrees at 10 bases. Trimming removed 4 bases from V and 4 bases from J; junction bases left unmatched: 8. The CDR3 contains 16 residues. The germline V gene has CDR1 MGHRA and CDR2 YSYEKL. CDR3 region: CASSLRTSGSPDTQYF. DNA of the CDR3: TGCGCCAGCAGCCTCCGGACTAGCGGCAGCCCAGATACGCAGTATTTT.

The V call is TRBV19, the J call TRBJ2-1; weak D call: TRBD1 (5 bases). The CDR3 runs to 13 residues. Trimming took off 7 bases at V and 2 bases at J, with 9 bases between the two ends. The germline V gene has CDR1 LNHDA and CDR2 SQIVND (reference sequence). This CDR3 reads CASTGNPYNEQFF. The CDR3 DNA sequence: TGTGCCAGTACAGGGAATCCCTACAATGAGCAGTTCTTC.

This clone was seen once. The rearrangement uses TRBV11-3 and TRBJ2-1; perhaps TRBD2 as D (6 bases). V shed 2 bases and J shed 5 bases, with 13 bases lying between them. This CDR3 region has 15 residues. The germline CDR1 and CDR2 sequences are SGHNT and YENEEA. The CDR3 bases are TGTGCCAGCAGCTTATCTGGGAGGAACGACAATGAGCAGTTCTTC. Amino acid sequence: CASSLSGRNDNEQFF.

The J gene is TRBJ2-1, the V gene TRBV5-4; 11 bases match TRBD2. There are 14 residues in the CDR3. The germline V gene has CDR1 SGHNT and CDR2 YYREEE (reference sequence). V was clipped by 4 bases and J by 7 bases; unmatched bases: 4. CDR3 sequence (DNA): TGTGCCAGCAGCATAGCTAGCGGGAGGAATGAGCAGTTCTTC. Protein: CASSIASGRNEQFF.

About this clone itself: A junction boundary mismatches the germline segment, possibly from a read error. This sequence joins TRBV7-7 and TRBJ2-3; TRBD1 agrees at 7 bases. The CDR3 loop spans 17 amino acids. The germline V gene encodes CDR1 SSHAT and CDR2 FNYEAQ (reference sequence). Written as DNA, the CDR3 is TGTGCTAGCAGCTTAGGGTTGGGGGACAGTGGCACAGATACGCAGTATTTT. Amino acid sequence: CASSLGLGDSGTDTQYF.

The CDR3, as DNA: TGCGCCAGCAGCCAGGGGACAGCTGAAGCTTTCTTT. It yields the protein CASSQGTAEAFF. The V call is TRBV5-1, the J call TRBJ1-1; TRBD1 agrees at 7 bases. Germline CDR1 SGHRS, CDR2 YFSETQ. The junction had 3 bases not matched to a gene; V was cut back by 4 bases and J by 6 bases. CDR3 length equals 12 residues. The full variable domain, rest sourced from reference TRBV5-1 and TRBJ1-1, is KAGVTQTPRYLIKTRGQQVTLSCSPISGHRSVSWYQQTPGQGLQFLFEYFSETQRNKGNFPGRFSGRQFSNSRSEMNVSTLELGDSALYLCASSQGTAEAFFGQGTRLTVV.

The rearrangement uses TRBV5-1 and TRBJ1-1; 7 positions agree with TRBD1. With V trimmed by 0 bases and J by 6 bases, 8 bases remained unmatched. The V gene's germline CDR1 is SGHRS and CDR2 YFSETQ. The CDR3 runs to 15 residues. DNA for the CDR3: TGCGCCAGCAGCTTGGCCCAACTCGGACAGGCTGAAGCTTTCTTT. This gives the protein CASSLAQLGQAEAFF.

The chain combines TRBV27 with TRBJ2-1; TRBD2 agrees at 9 bases. The V gene's germline CDR1 is MNHEY and CDR2 SMNVEV (reference sequence). The junction had 8 bases not matched to a gene; V was cut back by 4 bases and J by 7 bases. The CDR3 totals 15 residues. The CDR3 sequence: CASSSRAGGANEQFF. The CDR3 coding sequence is TGTGCCAGCAGTTCCCGAGCGGGAGGTGCGAATGAGCAGTTCTTC.

The chain uses TRBV5-1 and TRBJ1-5; TRBD1 might be the D (6 bases). Germline V gene lookup returns CDR1 SGHRS and CDR2 YFSETQ. The CDR3 spans 16 residues. Trimming stripped 0 bases from V and 1 base from J, with 11 bases between. DNA for the CDR3: TGCGCCAGCAGCTTGGCGGGAGGGGGGAGCAATCAGCCCCAGCATTTT. Translated: CASSLAGGGSNQPQHF.

The rearrangement links TRBV28 to TRBJ1-2, with D possibly being TRBD1 (6 bases). CDR1 MDHEN and CDR2 SYDVKM come from the germline V gene. The CDR3 length is 13 residues. With 6 bases removed from V and 7 bases from J, the gap between germline ends came to 15 bases. CDR3 DNA sequence: TGTGCCAGCAGGGGAGGGGGGGAGGGTGGCTACACCTTC. Protein sequence: CASRGGGEGGYTF.